The text below deals with one TCR beta chain. V gave up 10 bases and J gave up 7 bases; unmatched junction bases: 15. The germline V gene encodes CDR1 ENHRY and CDR2 SYGVKD. The CDR3 runs 15 residues. These data are taken from a study of Ad26.COV2.S vaccination and SARS-CoV-2 variants. Looking at the study overall: By the intramuscular route, Ad26.COV2.S was given once, or twice 56 days apart.

Indicated treatment: 15 to 20 received Ad26.COV2.S at low or high dose, single or two shots; roughly five received placebo; per-sample allocation not given. Day 63 following the first vaccine or placebo injection was when the samples were taken. Data came from immunoSEQ multiplex PCR; TCRdb stores just in-frame clones and leaves some out. Among a few hundred thousand clones listed, roughly 85% were seen once. The material sequenced was peripheral blood, taken in a trial of Ad26.COV2.S vaccine versus placebo. V is TRBV10-3 and J is TRBJ2-5; 10 positions agree with TRBD2. The receptor comes from a person aged 18-65 years who received the Ad26.COV2.S COVID-19 vaccine or a placebo. CDR3 bases: TGTGCCACCCAGACCGAAATCGTAGCGGGGGGGACCCAGTACTTC. It specifies CATQTEIVAGGTQYF.